Below, 2 T cell receptor beta chains from the same sample are listed, as sequenced in a study of T cells after yellow fever vaccination. Each CDR3 protein is one row after TCRdb ran MiXCR on the 5' RACE reads. The top ten hold 15% to 20% of the sample, which has 250,000 to 350,000 distinct CDR3 sequences, around 4.3% seen once. Sequences were derived from PBMCs, sampled 15 days after the yellow fever booster vaccination. Receptor source: a young man who received the YFV17D yellow fever vaccine.

The genes are TRBV9 and TRBJ2-6; either TRBD1 or TRBD2 may supply D (5 bases each). Germline CDR1 and CDR2: SGDLS and YYNGEE. Trimming took off 4 bases at V and 0 bases at J, with 20 bases between the two ends. The CDR3 runs to 19 residues. In DNA form, the CDR3 reads TGTGCCAGCAGCCAGGGTCCCGGGACGGGGACCTCTGGGGCCAACGTCCTGACTTTC. It yields the protein CASSQGPGTGTSGANVLTF.

This clonotype was counted ten times or more. This chain links TRBV10-3 with TRBJ1-2; 7 bases fit TRBD1. Germline trimming cut 2 bases from V and 8 bases from J; bases unmatched to any gene: 2. Germline loops: CDR1 ENHRY, CDR2 SYGVKD. The CDR3 runs to 12 residues. CDR3 residues: CAISEDREGYTF. Here the CDR3 DNA reads TGTGCCATCAGTGAGGACAGGGAGGGCTACACCTTC.